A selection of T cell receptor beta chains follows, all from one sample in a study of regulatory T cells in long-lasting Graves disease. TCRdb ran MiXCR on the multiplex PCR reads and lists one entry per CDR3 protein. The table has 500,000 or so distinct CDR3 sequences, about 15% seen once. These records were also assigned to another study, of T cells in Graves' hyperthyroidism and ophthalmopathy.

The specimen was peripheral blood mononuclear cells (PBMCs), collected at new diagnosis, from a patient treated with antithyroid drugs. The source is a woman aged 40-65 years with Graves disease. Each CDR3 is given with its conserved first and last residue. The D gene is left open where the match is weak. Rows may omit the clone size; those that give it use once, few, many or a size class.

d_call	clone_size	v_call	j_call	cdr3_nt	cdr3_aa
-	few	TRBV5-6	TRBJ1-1	TGTGCCAGCAGCTTCCAGGTCACTGAAGCTTTCTTT	CASSFQVTEAFF
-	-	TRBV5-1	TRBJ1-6	TGCGCCAGCAGCCCGATTGGGGCGAAGGGAGTACCCCTCCACTTT	CASSPIGAKGVPLHF
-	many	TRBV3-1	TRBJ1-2	TGTGCCAGCAGCCAAGTTTCGGCTGGTACTTACACCTTC	CASSQVSAGTYTF
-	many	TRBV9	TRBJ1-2	TGTGCCAGCAGCTCCGGGACTGGACCGTTCTATGGCTACACCTTC	CASSSGTGPFYGYTF
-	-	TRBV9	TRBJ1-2	TGTGCCAGCAGCCCCGGTTCTTTACTACGAGATGGCTACACCTTC	CASSPGSLLRDGYTF
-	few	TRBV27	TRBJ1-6	TGTGCCAGCAGTTTACCTAAGGGGAGCTCCTATAATTCACCCCTCCACTTT	CASSLPKGSSYNSPLHF
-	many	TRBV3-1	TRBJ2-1	TGTGCCAGCAGCCAAGTCGGGTCGGTCGGTCGGTTCTTC	CASSQVGSVGRFF
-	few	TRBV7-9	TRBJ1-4	TGTGCCAGCAACTTACTTAATGAAAAACTGTTTTTT	CASNLLNEKLFF
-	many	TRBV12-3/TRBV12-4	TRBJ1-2	TGTGCCAGCAGTTTAAGTTTCCGGGGCTATGGCTACACCTTC	CASSLSFRGYGYTF
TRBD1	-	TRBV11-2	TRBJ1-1	TGTGCCAGCAGCCAAAGGGACAGACTGAACACTGAAGCTTTCTTT	CASSQRDRLNTEAFF
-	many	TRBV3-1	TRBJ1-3	TGTGCCAGCAGCCTAGAACGTTCCTCTGGAAACACCATATATTTT	CASSLERSSGNTIYF
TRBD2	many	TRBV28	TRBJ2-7	TGTGCCAGCAGTTTCGGGAGGGGCTACGAGCAGTACTTC	CASSFGRGYEQYF
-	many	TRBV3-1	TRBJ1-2	TGTGCCAGCAGCCAAGAGAGGGCTAACTATGGCTACACCTTC	CASSQERANYGYTF
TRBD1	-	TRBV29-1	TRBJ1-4	TGCAGCGTTGAAGACGGGACAGGGACTAATGAAAAACTGTTTTTT	CSVEDGTGTNEKLFF
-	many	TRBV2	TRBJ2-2	TGTGCCAACCGCCTGAACGAGAACACCGGGGAGCTGTTTTTT	CANRLNENTGELFF
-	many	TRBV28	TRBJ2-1	TGTGCCAGCAGTTTAAGGAGTCTGCCGGGGTCGAGCTCCTACAATGAGCAGTTCTTC	CASSLRSLPGSSSYNEQFF
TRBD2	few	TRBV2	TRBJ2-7	TGTGCCAGCAGTGACCCCGGGGGGACCCTTTCCTACGAGCAGTACTTC	CASSDPGGTLSYEQYF
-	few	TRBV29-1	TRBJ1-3	TGCAGCGTTGAAGGTACAGGGAGCTCTGGAAACACCATATATTTT	CSVEGTGSSGNTIYF
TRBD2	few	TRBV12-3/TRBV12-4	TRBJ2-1	TGTGCCAGCCTTTCGGGGGGACCCTACAATGAGCAGTTCTTC	CASLSGGPYNEQFF